This T cell receptor (beta chain) was sequenced during a study of technical replicates of blood from a few donors. This CDR3 spans 11 amino acids. V lost 5 bases and J lost 7, with 8 bases in between. Germline CDR1 SNHLY, CDR2 FYNNEI. Some clones are missing from TCRdb's copy, which holds only in-frame ones; the method was immunoSEQ multiplex PCR. The sample holds about 80,000 clones, approximately 97% seen once. Material for sequencing was T cells isolated from PBMCs. The chain has TRBV2 and TRBJ1-2; a possible D gene is TRBD1 (5 bases). The receptor was isolated from a human donor in good health. This CDR3 is CASSSGGGYTF. As DNA, the CDR3 is TGTGCCAGCAGTTCCGGGGGTGGCTACACCTTC.